This T cell receptor (beta chain) was sequenced for a study of tumour-infiltrating T cells in Burkitt lymphoma. The wider study: Repertoire clonality predicted overall and progression-free survival.

The CDR3 sequence is 17 residues long. Germline trimming cut 4 bases from V and 0 bases from J; bases unmatched to any gene: 12. CDR1 and CDR2 from the germline V gene are SGHTA and FQGNSA. Only in-frame clones appear in the TCRdb table, and some are missing; sequencing was by immunoSEQ multiplex PCR. The table includes nearly 5,500 clones, 9.5% to 10% detected once. This sequence originates from a human donor with diffuse large B-cell lymphoma. Input material: tumor tissue. The chain carries TRBV7-2 and TRBJ2-7; 7 nucleotides line up with TRBD1. The CDR3 DNA reads TGTGCCAGCAGCTCCCCGGGACAGAAGGATTCCTCCTACGAGCAGTACTTC. Protein: CASSSPGQKDSSYEQYF.